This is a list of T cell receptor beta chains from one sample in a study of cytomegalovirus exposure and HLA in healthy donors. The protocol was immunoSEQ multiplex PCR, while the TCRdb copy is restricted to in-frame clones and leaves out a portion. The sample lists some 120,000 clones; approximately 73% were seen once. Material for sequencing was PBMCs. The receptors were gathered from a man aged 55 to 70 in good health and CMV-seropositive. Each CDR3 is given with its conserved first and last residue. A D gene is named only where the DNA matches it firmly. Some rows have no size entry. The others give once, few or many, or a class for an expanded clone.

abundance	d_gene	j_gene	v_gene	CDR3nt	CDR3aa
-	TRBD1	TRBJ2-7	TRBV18	TGTGCCAGCTCAACATCGACAGGGGAACTCGGAGAGCAGTACTTC	CASSTSTGELGEQYF
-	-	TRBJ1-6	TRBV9	TGTGCCAGCGGACTGGTGGATAATTCACCCCTCCACTTT	CASGLVDNSPLHF
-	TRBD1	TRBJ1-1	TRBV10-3	TGTGCCATCAAAGGAGACAGGGACCCTGAAGCTTTCTTT	CAIKGDRDPEAFF
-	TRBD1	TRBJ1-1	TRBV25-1	TGTGCCAGCGGGAGACAGGGCAGGGAGTTTGAAGCTTTCTTT	CASGRQGREFEAFF
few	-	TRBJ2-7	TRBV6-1	TGTGCCAGCAGTGACGGGACACTTCCGTCCTACGAGCAGTACTTC	CASSDGTLPSYEQYF
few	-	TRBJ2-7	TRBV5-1	TGCGCCAGCAGCCTCGTGCAGGGGAGGGGAGTTTACGAGCAGTACTTC	CASSLVQGRGVYEQYF
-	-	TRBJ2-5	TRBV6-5	TGTGCCAGCAGCCACGCCGGAGGCGAGACCCAGTACTTC	CASSHAGGETQYF
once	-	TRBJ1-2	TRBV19	TGTGCCAGTAGTATTAGGAGGGGAGAAAGCTACACCTTC	CASSIRRGESYTF
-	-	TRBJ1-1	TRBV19	TGTGCCAGTAGCCCCAGTTCTAGGACTGAAGCTTTCTTT	CASSPSSRTEAFF
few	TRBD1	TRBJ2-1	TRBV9	TGTGCCAGCAGCGTAGGGGGGACAGGGTGGATGGATGAGCAGTTCTTC	CASSVGGTGWMDEQFF
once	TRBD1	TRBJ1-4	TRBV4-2	TGTGCCAGCAGCCCGACGACAGGGAATGAAAAACTGTTTTTT	CASSPTTGNEKLFF
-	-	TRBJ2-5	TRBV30	TGTGCCTGGAGTGTTTTTCAGACGGGAGAGACCCAGTACTTC	CAWSVFQTGETQYF